This entry features one T cell receptor (beta chain) sequence. This specimen comes from a study of blood T cell repertoires in COVID-19. As for the study in general: From the United States, Italy and Spain came samples of acute and convalescent COVID-19. PBMCs, B-cell-depleted T cells, or T cells provided the cDNA or gDNA that made up the material.

Per the original data handling: From reference gene primer amplification, estimates of nucleated cell counts were derived. Produced via immunoSEQ multiplex PCR; TCRdb's table is partial and in-frame only. The V and J calls and the clone size are those of that table, but D and trimming were determined from the DNA. Here the sample spans around 300,000 clones, 80% to 95% being singletons. Germline V gene data show CDR1 as WSHSY and CDR2 as SAAADI. Trimming at V came to 7 bases and at J to 0 bases, leaving 9 bases not matched to a gene. The CDR3 sequence is 16 residues long. The receptor was derived from a woman aged 30 to 39 with COVID-19, enrolled during active disease. The chain combines TRBV10-2 with TRBJ1-3, with 7 positions matching TRBD1. Sequenced input: peripheral blood. For the CDR3, the DNA is TGCGCCAGCACCGGAGGGACAGCGAGCTCTGGAAACACCATATATTTT. Its translation: CASTGGTASSGNTIYF.